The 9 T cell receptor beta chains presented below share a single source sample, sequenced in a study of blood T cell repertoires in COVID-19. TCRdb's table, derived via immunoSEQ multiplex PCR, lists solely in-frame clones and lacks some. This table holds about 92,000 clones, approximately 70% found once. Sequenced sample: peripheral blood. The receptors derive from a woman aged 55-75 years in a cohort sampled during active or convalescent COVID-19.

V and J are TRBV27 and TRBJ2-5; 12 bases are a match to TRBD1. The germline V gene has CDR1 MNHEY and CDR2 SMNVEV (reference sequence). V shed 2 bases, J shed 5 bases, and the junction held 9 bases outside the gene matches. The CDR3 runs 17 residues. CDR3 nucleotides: TGTGCCAGCAGTTTAACGGGACAGGGGGCGCGGTGGGAGACCCAGTACTTC. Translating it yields CASSLTGQGARWETQYF.

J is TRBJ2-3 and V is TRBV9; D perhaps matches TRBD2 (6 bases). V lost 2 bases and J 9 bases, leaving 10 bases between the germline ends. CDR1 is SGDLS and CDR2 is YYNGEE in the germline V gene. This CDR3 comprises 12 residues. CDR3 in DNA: TGTGCCAGCAGCGTCGGGACTCTGACGCAGTATTTT. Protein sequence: CASSVGTLTQYF.

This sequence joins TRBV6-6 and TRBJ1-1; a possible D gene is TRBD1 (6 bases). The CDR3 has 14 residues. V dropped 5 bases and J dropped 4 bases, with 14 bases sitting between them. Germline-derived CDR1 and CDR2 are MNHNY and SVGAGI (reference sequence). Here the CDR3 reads CASSVQQGTTEAFF. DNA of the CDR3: TGTGCCAGCAGTGTACAACAGGGTACCACTGAAGCTTTCTTT.

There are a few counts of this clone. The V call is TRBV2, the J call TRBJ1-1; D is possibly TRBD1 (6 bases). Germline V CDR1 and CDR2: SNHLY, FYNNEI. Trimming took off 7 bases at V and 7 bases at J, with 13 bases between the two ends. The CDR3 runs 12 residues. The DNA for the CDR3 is TGTGCCAGCATAGAGAGGACAGTTGAAGCTTTCTTT. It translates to CASIERTVEAFF.

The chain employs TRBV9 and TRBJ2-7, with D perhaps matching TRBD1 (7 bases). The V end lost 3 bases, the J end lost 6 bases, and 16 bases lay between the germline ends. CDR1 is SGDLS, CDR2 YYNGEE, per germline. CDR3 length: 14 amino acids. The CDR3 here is CASSGPYRGGEQYF. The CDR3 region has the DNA TGTGCCAGCAGCGGCCCATACAGGGGAGGCGAGCAGTACTTC.

This CDR3 reads CASSLDRTGELFF. CDR3 bases: TGCGCCAGCAGCCTGGACAGAACCGGGGAGCTGTTTTTT. The J gene is TRBJ2-2, the V gene TRBV5-1, with D possibly matching TRBD1 (6 bases). CDR3 length equals 13 residues. The germline V gene has CDR1 SGHRS and CDR2 YFSETQ. V was trimmed by 4 bases and J by 5 bases, leaving 9 bases between them.

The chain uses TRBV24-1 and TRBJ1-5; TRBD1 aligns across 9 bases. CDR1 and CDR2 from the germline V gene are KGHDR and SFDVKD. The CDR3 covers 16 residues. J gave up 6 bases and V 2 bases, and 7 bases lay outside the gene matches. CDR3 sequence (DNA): TGTGCCACCAGTGATTCGGGACAGGGAGGGGGTCAGCCCCAGCATTTT. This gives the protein CATSDSGQGGGQPQHF.

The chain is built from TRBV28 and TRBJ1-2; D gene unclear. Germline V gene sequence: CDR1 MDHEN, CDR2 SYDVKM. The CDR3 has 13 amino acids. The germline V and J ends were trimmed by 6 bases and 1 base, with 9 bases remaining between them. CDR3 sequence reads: CASRLGSNYGYTF. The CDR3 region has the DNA TGTGCCAGCAGATTGGGGAGTAACTATGGCTACACCTTC.

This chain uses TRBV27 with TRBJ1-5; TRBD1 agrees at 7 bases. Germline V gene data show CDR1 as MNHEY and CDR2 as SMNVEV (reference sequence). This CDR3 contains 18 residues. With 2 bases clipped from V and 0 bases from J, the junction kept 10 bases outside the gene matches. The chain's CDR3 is CASSLRSDRVNSNQPQHF. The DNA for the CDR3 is TGTGCCAGCAGTTTAAGAAGTGACAGGGTAAATAGCAATCAGCCCCAGCATTTT.